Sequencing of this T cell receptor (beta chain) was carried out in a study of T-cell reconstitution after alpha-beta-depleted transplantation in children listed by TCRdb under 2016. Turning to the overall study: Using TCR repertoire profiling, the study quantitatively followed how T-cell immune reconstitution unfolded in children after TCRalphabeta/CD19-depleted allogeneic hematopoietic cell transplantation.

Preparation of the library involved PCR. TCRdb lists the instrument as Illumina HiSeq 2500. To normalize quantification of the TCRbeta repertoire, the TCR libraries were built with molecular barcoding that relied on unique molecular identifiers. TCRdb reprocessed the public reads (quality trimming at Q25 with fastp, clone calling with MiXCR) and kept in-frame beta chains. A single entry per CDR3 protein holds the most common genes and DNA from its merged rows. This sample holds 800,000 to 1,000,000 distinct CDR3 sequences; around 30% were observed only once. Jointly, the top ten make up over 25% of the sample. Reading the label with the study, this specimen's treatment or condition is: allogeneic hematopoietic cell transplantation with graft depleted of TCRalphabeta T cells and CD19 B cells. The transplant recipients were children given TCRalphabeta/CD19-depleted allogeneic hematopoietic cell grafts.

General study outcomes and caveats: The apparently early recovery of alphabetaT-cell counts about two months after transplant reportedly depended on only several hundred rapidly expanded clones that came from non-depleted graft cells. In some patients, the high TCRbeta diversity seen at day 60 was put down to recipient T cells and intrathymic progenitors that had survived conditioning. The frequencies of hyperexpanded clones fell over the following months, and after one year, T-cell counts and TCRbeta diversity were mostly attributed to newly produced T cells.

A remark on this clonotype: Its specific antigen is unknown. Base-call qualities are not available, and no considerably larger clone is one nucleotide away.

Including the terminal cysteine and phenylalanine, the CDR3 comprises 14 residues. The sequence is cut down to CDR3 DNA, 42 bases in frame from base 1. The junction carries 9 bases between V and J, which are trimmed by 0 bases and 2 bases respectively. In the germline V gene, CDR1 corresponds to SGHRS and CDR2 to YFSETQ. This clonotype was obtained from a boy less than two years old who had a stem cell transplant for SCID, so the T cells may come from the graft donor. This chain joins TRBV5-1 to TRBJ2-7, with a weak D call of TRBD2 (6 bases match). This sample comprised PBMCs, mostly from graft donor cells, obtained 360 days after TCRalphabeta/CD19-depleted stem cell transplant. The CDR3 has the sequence CASSLGLATYEQYF. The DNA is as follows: TGCGCCAGCAGCTTGGGGCTAGCGACCTACGAGCAGTACTTC.